This T cell receptor (beta chain) emerged from a study of blood T cell repertoires in COVID-19 (dated by TCRdb to 2019 to 2021). Regarding the complete study: Samples covering the acute and convalescent phases of COVID-19 were provided by collaborators in the United States, Italy and Spain. The material from the prospective study consisted of cDNA or gDNA derived from T cells, B-cell-depleted T cells, or PBMCs. The dataset comprised deeply sampled blood TCRbeta repertoires from subjects exposed to, actively infected with, or recovered from COVID-19. The repertoires were released in a freely available public database intended as a resource for research on the immune response to SARS-CoV-2. Samples were obtained from the ongoing ImmuneRACE study (first 160 participants) and from over 1,000 subjects provided by 6 global collaborators. The sample metadata nearly always contained a de-identified subject ID, COVID-19 status, age in years and sex. Where HLA class I and class II types were available, the types were taken from metadata supplied by the sample provider, not from assay-based typing. General findings and caveats noted by the study authors: Clinical and demographic metadata were provided uncurated, with the amount varying by source and participant.

The germline V and J ends show losses of 6 bases and 5 bases respectively, and no gene match explains 5 bases of the junction. CDR1 and CDR2 are drawn from the germline V gene: ENHRY, SYGVKD. The CDR3 has 13 amino acids, counting the end cysteine and phenylalanine. Only the CDR3 DNA stays, 39 bases, in frame from base 1. Comment on this clone: Its antigen is currently not known. Nothing much larger sits one base from this clone, and base qualities are not available.

TCRbeta CDR3 regions were amplified from genomic DNA by means of the immunoSEQ Assay, a bias-controlled multiplex PCR. The study's own analysis went as follows. Within the assay, amplification of reference gene primers was used to estimate how many nucleated cells each sample contained. To quantify the absolute abundance of each unique TCRbeta CDR3 rearrangement, sequence reads were collapsed and filtered. For each sample, productive Simpson clonality was calculated as the square root of Simpson's diversity index over productive rearrangements. TCRdb carries this immuneACCESS record with in-frame sequences only. Its versions omit some clonotypes, under half of them owing to an unresolved V gene in the studies checked, with the rest unexplained. D and trimming come from the DNA, and the V and J calls and clone size come from that table. This sample holds roughly 79,000 clones; roughly 84% were observed only once. The ten largest account for 3.5% of the sample.

Collaborating institutions collected whole blood in K2EDTA tubes following their own protocols. For TCRbeta analysis, collaborators shipped samples as frozen whole blood, isolated PBMCs, or DNA extracted from either of those sample types. The sequenced sample was peripheral blood. The TCR comes from a man aged 50-59 years with acute or convalescent COVID-19. This chain joins TRBV10-3 to TRBJ1-1; 8 middle bases align to TRBD1. The nucleotide sequence is TGTGCCATCAGGGGGACAGGATGGACTGAAGCTTTCTTT. The translation is CAIRGTGWTEAFF.